This entry lists 11 T cell receptor beta chains sequenced from one sample in a study of neurological immune-mediated disorders. TCRdb called the 5' RACE reads again in MiXCR, with one record for every CDR3 protein. The sample shows 84,000 or so distinct CDR3 sequences, approximately 10% of them seen only once. The specimen was PBMCs. Receptor source: a man aged 40-49 years in good health.

This clonotype was seen at least ten times. This rearrangement joins TRBV10-3 to TRBJ1-1, with 8 bases matching TRBD1. Trimming took 10 bases from V and 0 from J; bases not matched to a gene: 10. This CDR3 is 15 amino acids long. CDR1 ENHRY and CDR2 SYGVKD come from the germline V gene. For the CDR3, the DNA is TGTGCCACTCGGGACAGGACAAACATGAACACTGAAGCTTTCTTT. Its translation is CATRDRTNMNTEAFF.

This clonotype came up many times. The V gene is TRBV7-9, the J gene TRBJ1-2; 7 bases are a match to TRBD1. The germline V gene has CDR1 SEHNR and CDR2 FQNEAQ (reference sequence). The CDR3 runs to 14 residues. With V trimmed by 1 base and J by 3 bases, 2 bases remained unmatched. The CDR3 sequence is CASSLEGAYYGYTF. CDR3 DNA: TGTGCCAGCAGCTTAGAGGGGGCGTACTATGGCTACACCTTC.

This clonotype was recorded at least ten times. The chain couples TRBV29-1 to TRBJ2-7, with 7 bases identical to TRBD1. The CDR3 is 15 amino acids. After removal of 2 bases from V and 2 bases from J, the junction contained 9 bases not matched to a gene. Looked up from germline, CDR1 is SQVTM and CDR2 is ANQGSEA. The chain's CDR3 is CSVEKGDRIPYEQYF. CDR3 coding DNA: TGCAGCGTTGAAAAGGGGGACAGAATCCCCTACGAGCAGTACTTC.

This clonotype came up many times. The J gene is TRBJ2-3, the V gene TRBV20-1, with D perhaps matching TRBD2 (5 bases). CDR1 and CDR2 (germline): DFQATT, SNEGSKA (reference sequence). Trimming stripped 5 bases from V and 4 bases from J, with 16 bases between. The CDR3 loop spans 14 amino acids. As DNA, the CDR3 is TGCAGTGCTCCAATTGAGGGAAGATCAGATACGCAGTATTTT. Protein product: CSAPIEGRSDTQYF.

This clonotype was detected many times. This chain uses TRBV20-1 with TRBJ2-7; 11 bases match TRBD2. The junction had 5 bases not matched to a gene; V was cut back by 5 bases and J by 2 bases. Germline values: CDR1 DFQATT, CDR2 SNEGSKA (reference sequence). CDR3 size: 14 residues. The CDR3 nucleotides are TGCAGTGCTGGAAATAGCGGGGGGGCCTACGAGCAGTACTTC. Its translation is CSAGNSGGAYEQYF.

This clonotype was detected ten times or more. The V call is TRBV5-1, the J call TRBJ1-6; D is undetermined. The CDR3 runs to 13 residues. The ends were cut back, 7 bases at V and 8 bases at J, with 13 bases in the middle. Germline V gene data show CDR1 as SGHRS and CDR2 as YFSETQ. The CDR3 DNA reads TGCGCCAGCCGACGGACTAGGGATTCACCCCTCCACTTT. Encoded protein: CASRRTRDSPLHF. Drawing the rest from reference TRBV5-1 and TRBJ1-6, the complete variable domain is KAGVTQTPRYLIKTRGQQVTLSCSPISGHRSVSWYQQTPGQGLQFLFEYFSETQRNKGNFPGRFSGRQFSNSRSEMNVSTLELGDSALYLCASRRTRDSPLHFGNGTRLTVT.

At least ten counts were recorded for this clonotype. This sequence joins TRBV5-6 and TRBJ2-7; D is undetermined. The CDR3 extends over 12 amino acids. Trimming stripped 2 bases from V and 6 bases from J, with 9 bases between. Germline CDR1 SGHDT, CDR2 YYEEEE. The DNA of the CDR3 is TGTGCCAGCAGCTTAGGAACGGGCGAGCAGTACTTC. This codes for CASSLGTGEQYF.

This clonotype was detected ten times or more. The rearrangement joins TRBV12-3 or TRBV12-4 to TRBJ2-5, with TRBD2 matching over 10 bases. This CDR3 is 19 amino acids long. Trimming at V came to 5 bases and at J to 4 bases, leaving 19 bases not matched to a gene. The CDR3 bases are TGTGCCAGCAGTCCCCCTATGACACGCCCTAGCGGGAGTGGAGAGACCCAGTACTTC. This sequence encodes CASSPPMTRPSGSGETQYF.

This clonotype was seen many times. The rearrangement joins TRBV6-2 or TRBV6-3 to TRBJ2-7; TRBD1 aligns across 7 bases. Germline V lookup: CDR1 MNHEY, CDR2 SVGEGT. The CDR3 is 13 amino acids. With 6 bases clipped from V and 4 bases from J, the junction kept 6 bases outside the gene matches. This chain's CDR3 is CASSGTVQYEQYF. The CDR3 coding sequence is TGTGCCAGCAGCGGGACAGTCCAATACGAGCAGTACTTC.

In this sample, this clonotype turned up many times. The V and J genes are TRBV20-1 and TRBJ2-5; D perhaps matches TRBD2 (6 bases). V lost 3 bases and J 3 bases, leaving 17 bases between the germline ends. Germline V gene lookup returns CDR1 DFQATT and CDR2 SNEGSKA (reference sequence). The CDR3 has 15 amino acids. Written as DNA, the CDR3 is TGCAGTGCTAGTATCGGGGGTTTGGCAAAAGAGACCCAGTACTTC. As protein: CSASIGGLAKETQYF.

This clonotype was counted ten times or more. CDR3 sequence: CASSIFTGGDQPQHF. The DNA for the CDR3 is TGTGCCAGCAGTATTTTCACAGGGGGTGATCAGCCCCAGCATTTT. The chain is built from TRBV6-1 and TRBJ1-5, with 8 bases fitting TRBD1. The junction had 8 bases not matched to a gene; V was cut back by 5 bases and J by 5 bases. The length of the CDR3 is 15 residues. Looked up from germline, CDR1 is MNHNS and CDR2 is SASEGT.